The rows below give T cell receptor beta chains drawn from one sample of a study of beta chain features in type 1 diabetes. Sequencing was performed with immunoSEQ multiplex PCR; in TCRdb, only in-frame clones are kept and a portion is missing. The sample contains 900,000 or so clones, roughly a sixth of which appear only once. Sequenced material: naive CD4+ T cells from blood. The receptors stem from a woman aged 18-29 years in good health. Both conserved end residues are trimmed from each CDR3.

V,J,CDR3
TRBV18,TRBJ2-5,ASSLGTSYQETQY
TRBV6-5,TRBJ1-2,ASSYSMGQDRNGYT
TRBV4-3,TRBJ2-2,ASSPRVAGELF
TRBV28,TRBJ1-1,AAFSGGAKRTEAF
TRBV19,TRBJ2-7,ASSIVGTGDEQY
TRBV10-3,TRBJ2-5,AIRAQETQY
TRBV4-3,TRBJ2-1,ASSHQPTGVIYNEQF
TRBV11-2,TRBJ2-7,ASSLRRTASYEQY
TRBV10-3,TRBJ2-3,AITGRLTDTQY
TRBV11-2,TRBJ2-3,ASSLDAHTDTQY
TRBV28,TRBJ2-1,ASSPQGGGKEQF
TRBV18,TRBJ2-5,ASSRSGGQETQY
TRBV21-1,TRBJ2-3,ASSKSGQEIDTDTQY
TRBV2,TRBJ2-7,ASAGQGAFYEQY
TRBV29-1,TRBJ2-7,SAGTSYEQY
TRBV6-1,TRBJ1-4,ASSESGTTEEKLF
TRBV9,TRBJ1-4,ASSAGIQAAKGEKLF
TRBV7-2,TRBJ2-3,ASSVSDTQY
TRBV28,TRBJ2-3,ASSLLGSGSMYTQY
TRBV11-3,TRBJ2-3,ASSSSRREGRDTQY
TRBV15,TRBJ1-3,ATSRDEIALGGNTIY
TRBV19,TRBJ1-5,ASSKVGDQPQH